This T cell receptor beta chain appears in the sequencing data of a study of blood T cell repertoires in COVID-19. As for the study in general: Whether acute or convalescent, the COVID-19 samples came from the United States, Italy and Spain. Nucleic acid was either cDNA or gDNA, and it came from T cells, B-cell-depleted T cells, or PBMCs.

The CDR3 has 16 residues. Trimming shortened V by 0 bases and J by 1 base, and 10 bases separated the two germline ends. Germline CDR1 is SGHRS and CDR2 is YFSETQ. As originally analysed: Reference gene primer amplification gave nucleated cell count estimates. Clones were read by immunoSEQ multiplex PCR, and TCRdb kept only the in-frame ones, dropping some. That table supplies the V and J calls and clone size; D and trimming were determined from the DNA. The sample includes approximately 250,000 clones, 75% to 90% of them seen just once. The rearrangement links TRBV5-1 to TRBJ2-2, with a tentative D call TRBD2 (5 bases). Sample: peripheral blood. The TCR comes from a woman aged 70-85 years with COVID-19, enrolled during active disease. CDR3 amino acids: CASSLGVGENTGELFF. In DNA, the CDR3 is TGCGCCAGCAGCTTGGGGGTCGGGGAGAACACCGGGGAGCTGTTTTTT.